This T cell receptor (beta chain) is drawn from a study of read filtering for tumor transcriptome and immune sequencing. Overall study: After DNase treatment, RNA was made into whole-transcriptome libraries.

The V gene end was trimmed by 4 bases and the J gene end by 8 bases; junction bases not matched to a gene: 5. The CDR3 is 12 residues long. The germline V gene encodes CDR1 SQVTM and CDR2 ANQGSEA. Molecular barcoded adaptors covering alpha/delta and beta/gamma chains were used on 400 to 450 ng RNA. MiXCR, run by TCRdb on the reads, gives a single entry per CDR3 protein. The table lists about 47,000 distinct CDR3 sequences, roughly 12% of them singletons, with more than 14% in the top ten. This clonotype was recorded many times. The sequence was collected from a donor aged 40 or older with multiple myeloma. The material sequenced was a population of CD138-negative cells sorted from bone marrow. The V call is TRBV29-1, the J call TRBJ2-1; TRBD2 matches at 7 bases. CDR3 in amino acids: CSVVPSGHEQFF. The CDR3 DNA is TGCAGCGTTGTCCCTAGCGGTCATGAGCAGTTCTTC.